This T cell receptor (beta chain) was documented in a study of shared clonotypes between healthy human individuals (dated by TCRdb to 2018 to 2020). With regard to the full study: The cohort comprised a couple of women and three men aged 18 to 49 years. For each donor, three plates each were used for CD4 naive and CD4 memory, two plates were used for CD8 naive, and one plate was used for CD8 memory. Blood TCR repertoires of a handful of healthy adults were deeply sequenced to estimate repertoire size and the extent of clonotype sharing between individuals. To increase sequencing depth and limit assay-specific biases, different laboratories used diverse techniques to prepare libraries and sequence TCR repertoires. Between about 0.8 and 8.9 billion PBMCs per donor were obtained by leukapheresis.

Healthy HIV-negative adults with no recently reported acute infections or vaccinations were included as donors. Every donor was a Caucasian adult living in Nashville, Tennessee, USA. CD4+ T cells were enriched through magnetic negative selection, after which naive cells were positively selected on CD45RA and the remaining negative fraction served as the memory subset. After blood collection by leukapheresis, PBMCs were isolated using Ficoll-Histopaque density gradient centrifugation and then cryopreserved in the vapor phase of liquid nitrogen. Analytical flow cytometry was used to check the purity and quantity of each magnetically sorted T cell population. Each sorted fraction had its genomic DNA isolated and then quantified by UV absorbance on a Nanodrop 2000c. Comments on this clone: The antigen this receptor binds is unknown. Within one base of it there is no much larger clone, and no base qualities were kept.

Overall study results and their limits: Higher generation probabilities were observed for clonotypes shared by all four sorted-subset donors than for non-shared clonotypes. Because the study included only a small number of donors, the genetic and exposure-history diversity represented was limited. When four donors were compared, the shared fraction of clonotypes was about 5.4% for naive CD4, approximately 3.3% for naive CD8, 2.3% for memory CD4, and roughly 0.43% for memory CD8. Incomplete sequencing was indicated by rarefaction of sorted-subset datasets, despite the large sequencing depth. Based on pairwise subsampling, the degree of clonotype sharing among donors was expected to be affected by sequencing depth. Larger estimated clonotype richness was generally found for naive subsets than for memory subsets. Sampling was restricted to blood, and TCR repertoires in tissue are likely to differ from TCR repertoires in blood.

Using the deep immunoSEQ assay, multiplex PCR amplified TCR CDR3 regions from genomic DNA. Genomic DNA extracted from each cell subset was distributed evenly over all wells of several immunoSEQ 96-well plates, and each plate served as one replicate. For sorted subsets, approximately 210 ng genomic DNA, equal to about 30,000 T cell genomes, was loaded into each replicate PCR. Purified libraries were measured with a Qubit 3.0 fluorometer, size-checked on a Bioanalyzer 2100, and measured again with the KAPA Library Quantification kit. Every immunoSEQ 96-well plate was sequenced on a separate single-read 150-cycle Illumina NextSeq 550 flow cell. Regarding the original processing steps: The immunoSEQ output contained only junctional sequences without quality scores, so filtering could not match that applied to full-length reads. To assign V/J genes and CDR3, sequences were annotated using PyIR, a Python wrapper for IgBLAST v1.9, with IMGT germline references. Reads with weak V/J assignments (E-value above 1e-6), missing CDR3, stop codons, out-of-frame junctions, or ambiguous translated residues were removed. V3J clonotypes were defined by identical inferred V gene, J gene, and CDR3 amino acid sequence. Percentage overlap between repertoires was calculated by dividing the number of shared unique clonotypes by the size of the smaller repertoire. Repertoire richness was assessed with RTK rarefaction, the Chao1 estimator, and Recon v2.1 estimates of unobserved clonotypes. Generation probabilities were computed with OLGA for all TCRbeta clonotypes obtained by the gDNA method from four donors. Not all clones reach the TCRdb copy of this immuneACCESS table, which keeps in-frame sequences only. Checked studies attribute under half of the gap to unresolved V genes and leave the rest unexplained. From that table come the V and J calls and clone size; the DNA was used to work out D and trimming. This sample comprises about 980,000 clones, 76% of them detected only once. Of the sample, nearly 1.5% falls within the top ten clones.

The germline V gene supplies CDR1 SGHRS and CDR2 YFSETQ. V and J are trimmed by 2 bases and 8 bases, and the gene matches miss 8 bases of the junction. The CDR3 covers 15 residues, taking in both the cysteine and the phenylalanine. Only CDR3 DNA remains: 45 bases, in frame from the first base. The receptor chain draws on TRBV5-1 and TRBJ1-4; 8 central nucleotides agree with TRBD1. The sample comprised memory CD4+ T cells sorted from blood. The sample's cell subset or site label, in plain terms: CD45RA-negative fraction. This clonotype was obtained from a man between 18 and 35 years old in good health. The DNA is TGCGCCAGCAGCTTTAGCACAGGGGGTAAAGAAAAACTGTTTTTT. Translated, it reads CASSFSTGGKEKLFF.